The entry below gives a single TCR beta chain sequence along with its context. The sample is drawn from a study of T cells in Graves' hyperthyroidism and ophthalmopathy. The germline gives CDR1 SGHRS, CDR2 YFSETQ. The CDR3 has 14 amino acids. Trimming cost V 0 bases and J 11 bases; bases outside gene matches: 3. Researchers amplified the TCR beta CDR3 regions from RNA transcripts. Initially, a first-round RT-PCR of the TCR CDR3 employed the HTBI primer set. TCRdb used MiXCR to reprocess the multiplex PCR reads, holding one entry per CDR3 protein. In the table there are approximately 600,000 distinct CDR3 sequences, more than 20% of which are singletons.

The V call is TRBV5-1, the J call TRBJ2-2; 11 nucleotides align to TRBD1. Sequencing input: blood. This clonotype was obtained from a man aged 30 to 45 with Graves' ophthalmopathy. The CDR3 reads CASSLVGQGGELFF. The CDR3, as DNA: TGCGCCAGCAGCTTGGTGGGACAGGGGGGAGAGCTGTTTTTT. Combining the CDR3 with reference TRBV5-1 and TRBJ2-2 gives the whole variable domain KAGVTQTPRYLIKTRGQQVTLSCSPISGHRSVSWYQQTPGQGLQFLFEYFSETQRNKGNFPGRFSGRQFSNSRSEMNVSTLELGDSALYLCASSLVGQGGELFFGEGSRLTVL.